The clone carrying this T cell receptor (beta chain) was recorded a few times. Its target is not known. Specified time point: week 5, during vaccination. Every vaccination contained 300 ug of the mutant IDH1 20-mer peptide and was paired with topical imiquimod. These data are taken from a study of a mutant IDH1 vaccine in newly diagnosed glioma. For the study at large: Patients, over weeks 1, 3, 5, 7, 11, 15, 19 and 23, received a total of eight vaccinations. Standard pretreatment was either radiotherapy, temozolomide, or, for most, radiochemotherapy with temozolomide.

Germline V gene sequence: CDR1 SGHDT, CDR2 YYEEEE. This CDR3 comprises 14 residues. The V and J ends lost 0 bases and 7 bases respectively, with 8 bases between them. TCRdb keeps only in-frame clones here, not all; method: immunoSEQ multiplex PCR. The table shows 40,000 to 65,000 clones, with roughly 78% occurring only once. V gene TRBV5-6 combines with J gene TRBJ1-6; D is unclear. The receptor was isolated from a woman aged 40-49 years with glioma. Specimen: PBMCs, collected from a glioma patient whose treatment included an IDH1 peptide vaccine. CDR3 sequence: CASSLVGSNSPLHF. CDR3 bases: TGTGCCAGCAGCTTGGTTGGGAGCAATTCACCCCTCCACTTT.